Listed here are 12 T cell receptor beta chains from one sample, sequenced in a study of early stage breast cancer tumors. Here immunoSEQ multiplex PCR was the method, and the copy in TCRdb shows in-frame clones only, minus some. The profile shows about 51,000 clones, around 80% of them singletons. The sample taken for sequencing was blood. The source of these receptors is a person aged 35 to 50 with breast cancer.

The rearrangement joins TRBV6-5 to TRBJ2-7; 9 positions agree with TRBD2. CDR3 length: 16 amino acids. Trimming cost V 2 bases and J 3 bases; bases outside gene matches: 8. Germline CDR1 MNHEY, CDR2 SVGAGI. Here the CDR3 DNA reads TGTGCCAGCAGTTACACCGGACTAGCGACTAACTACGAGCAGTACTTC. This codes for CASSYTGLATNYEQYF.

The chain carries TRBV5-6 and TRBJ2-7; D may be TRBD1 or TRBD2 (5 bases each). V was pared by 4 bases and J by 3 bases, with 14 bases between. This CDR3 contains 14 residues. In germline, CDR1 is SGHDT, CDR2 YYEEEE. This chain's CDR3 is CASSLGTQVYEQYF. The CDR3 DNA follows: TGTGCCAGCAGCCTCGGGACCCAAGTCTACGAGCAGTACTTC.

This chain uses TRBV9 with TRBJ2-7; 9 positions agree with TRBD2. Germline V gene data show CDR1 as SGDLS and CDR2 as YYNGEE. V lost 0 bases, J lost 3 bases, and 4 bases stayed unmatched. The CDR3 is 15 amino acids. CDR3 amino acids: CASSVASGNNYEQYF. CDR3 in DNA: TGTGCCAGCAGCGTAGCTAGCGGGAATAACTACGAGCAGTACTTC. The full variable domain, rest sourced from reference TRBV9 and TRBJ2-7, is DSGVTQTPKHLITATGQRVTLRCSPRSGDLSVYWYQQSLDQGLQFLIQYYNGEERAKGNILERFSAQQFPDLHSELNLSSLELGDSALYFCASSVASGNNYEQYFGPGTRLTVT.

The chain carries TRBV1 and TRBJ2-5. TRBV1 is a listed pseudogene. CDR3 length: 13 residues. The CDR3 loop is CTSRAESQETQYF. CDR3 in DNA: TGCACCAGCAGGGCTGAGAGTCAAGAGACCCAGTACTTC.

This rearrangement joins TRBV5-1 to TRBJ2-4; TRBD1 aligns across 7 bases. Germline V gene data show CDR1 as SGHRS and CDR2 as YFSETQ. The V segment lost 0 bases and the J segment 6 bases; nucleotides outside the gene matches: 0. The CDR3 has 13 amino acids. The CDR3 DNA reads TGCGCCAGCAGCTTGGGACAGGGAAACATTCAGTACTTC. Translated, it gives CASSLGQGNIQYF.

This clone occurred once. The V gene is TRBV19, the J gene TRBJ2-2; D is ambiguous. The CDR3 contains 15 residues. CDR1 is LNHDA, CDR2 SQIVND, per germline (reference sequence). With 3 bases removed from V and 7 bases from J, the gap between germline ends came to 15 bases. The CDR3 region is CASSILSSGIGELFF. The CDR3 bases are TGTGCCAGTAGTATTCTCAGCTCAGGTATCGGGGAGCTGTTTTTT.

J is TRBJ1-4 and V is TRBV15; D is uncertain. CDR3 size: 16 residues. V was pared by 0 bases and J by 7 bases, with 15 bases between. Per germline, CDR1 LNHNV and CDR2 YYDKDF (reference sequence). The CDR3 DNA is TGTGCCACCAGCAGAGAGGGGATTGGGCGGGCTGAAAAACTGTTTTTT. Protein: CATSREGIGRAEKLFF.

This clone occurred a few times. The rearrangement joins TRBV7-9 to TRBJ2-2; 7 bases are a match to TRBD1. CDR1 is SEHNR, CDR2 FQNEAQ, per germline (reference sequence). This CDR3 comprises 16 residues. V lost 5 bases to trimming and J lost 3 bases; unmatched junction nucleotides: 9. CDR3 residues: CASSGYRGTDTGELFF. The CDR3 DNA sequence: TGTGCCAGCAGCGGCTACAGGGGAACGGACACCGGGGAGCTGTTTTTT.

The chain links TRBV30 to TRBJ2-6; D gene unclear. CDR3 length: 15 amino acids. Per germline, CDR1 GTSNPN and CDR2 SVGIG (reference sequence). The V and J ends lost 0 bases and 0 bases respectively, with 6 bases between them. CDR3 amino acids: CAWSVMLSGANVLTF. The CDR3 nucleotides read TGTGCCTGGAGTGTAATGCTCTCTGGGGCCAACGTCCTGACTTTC.

This clone appeared once. This chain uses TRBV4-1 with TRBJ2-1; weak D call: TRBD1 (6 bases). Trimming removed 4 bases at V and 1 base at J, with 11 bases between. This CDR3 comprises 15 residues. The germline gives CDR1 MGHRA, CDR2 YSYEKL. CDR3 coding DNA: TGCGCCAGCAGCCCAGGGGAGCGTTCCTACAATGAGCAGTTCTTC. It translates to CASSPGERSYNEQFF.

This rearrangement joins TRBV14 to TRBJ2-2; possibly TRBD2 for D (5 bases). The CDR3 runs to 16 residues. Germline CDR1 is SGHDN and CDR2 is FVKESK. Trimming cost V 4 bases and J 1 base, with 13 bases left between them. The CDR3 here is CASSPYWRQNTGELFF. The CDR3 DNA reads as TGTGCCAGCAGCCCTTACTGGAGGCAGAACACCGGGGAGCTGTTTTTT.

This chain uses TRBV2 with TRBJ2-7; D is perhaps TRBD1 or TRBD2 (5 bases each). The CDR3 is made up of 12 amino acids. The ends were cut back, 6 bases at V and 6 bases at J, with 12 bases in the middle. CDR1 SNHLY and CDR2 FYNNEI come from the germline V gene. In DNA, the CDR3 is TGTGCCAGCAGCCGGGACCGGGGCGAGCAGTACTTC. Its protein product is CASSRDRGEQYF.